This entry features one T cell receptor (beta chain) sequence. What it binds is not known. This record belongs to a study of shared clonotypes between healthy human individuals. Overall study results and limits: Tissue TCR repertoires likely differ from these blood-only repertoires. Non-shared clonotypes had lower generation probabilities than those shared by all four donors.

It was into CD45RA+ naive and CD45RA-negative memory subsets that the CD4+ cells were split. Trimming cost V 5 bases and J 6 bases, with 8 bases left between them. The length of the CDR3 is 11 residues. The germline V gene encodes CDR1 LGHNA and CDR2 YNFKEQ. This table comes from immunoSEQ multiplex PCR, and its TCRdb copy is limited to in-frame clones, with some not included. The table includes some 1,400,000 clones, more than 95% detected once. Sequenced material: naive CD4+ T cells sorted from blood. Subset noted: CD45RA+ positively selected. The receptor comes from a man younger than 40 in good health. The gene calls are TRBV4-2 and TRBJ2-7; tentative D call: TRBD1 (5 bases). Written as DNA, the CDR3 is TGTGCCAGCAGCGGCAGGGCCGAGCAGTACTTC. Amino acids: CASSGRAEQYF.